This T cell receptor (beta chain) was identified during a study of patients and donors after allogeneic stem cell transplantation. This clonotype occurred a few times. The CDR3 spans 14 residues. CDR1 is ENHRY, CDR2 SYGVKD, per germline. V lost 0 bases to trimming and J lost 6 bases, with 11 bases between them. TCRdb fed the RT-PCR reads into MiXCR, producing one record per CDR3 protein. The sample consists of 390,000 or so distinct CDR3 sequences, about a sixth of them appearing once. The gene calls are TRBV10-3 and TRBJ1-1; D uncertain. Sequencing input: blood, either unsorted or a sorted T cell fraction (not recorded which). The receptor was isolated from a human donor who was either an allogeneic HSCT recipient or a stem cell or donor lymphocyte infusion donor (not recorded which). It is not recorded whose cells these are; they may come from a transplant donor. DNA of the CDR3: TGTGCCATCAGTGAGTCGATGTTACCATCTGAAGCTTTCTTT. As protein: CAISESMLPSEAFF.